The 10 T cell receptor beta chains listed next were all sequenced from one sample in a study of beta chain features in type 1 diabetes. Investigators reverse transcribed all isolated RNA, so they sequenced expressed TCRB transcripts. Method: immunoSEQ multiplex PCR; TCRdb's copy keeps in-frame clones and lacks some. The table includes hundreds of thousands of clones, 68% detected once. Sequencing used naive CD4+ T cells from blood. The source of these receptors is a man aged 25-45 years in good health.

The table lists this clone with a few counts. V usage is TRBV28 and J usage is TRBJ2-5; the D call may be TRBD1 or TRBD2 (5 bases each). The V end lost 6 bases, the J end lost 3 bases, and 11 bases lay between the germline ends. Germline V gene lookup returns CDR1 MDHEN and CDR2 SYDVKM. CDR3 length: 13 residues. The CDR3 bases are TGTGCCAGCAGCTCAGGGAGAGAAGAGACCCAGTACTTC. This sequence encodes CASSSGREETQYF.

The chain carries TRBV29-1 and TRBJ2-1; weak D call: TRBD1 (7 bases). Germline values: CDR1 SQVTM, CDR2 ANQGSEA. V lost 1 base and J lost 8, with 15 bases in between. This CDR3 region has 14 residues. CDR3 sequence reads: CSVEAAQGGYEQFF. CDR3 nucleotides: TGCAGCGTTGAAGCGGCCCAGGGGGGTTATGAGCAGTTCTTC.

For this clone: Within the sample, other DNA sequences also encode this same CDR3. The V call is TRBV30, the J call TRBJ2-2; D remains unclear. V was cut by 0 bases and J by 7 bases, with 6 bases left in between. Germline V lookup: CDR1 GTSNPN, CDR2 SVGIG (reference sequence). This CDR3 is 12 amino acids long. CDR3 nucleotides: TGTGCCTGGAGTGTACAAAACGGGGAGCTGTTTTTT. It is translated as CAWSVQNGELFF.

The J gene is TRBJ2-1, the V gene TRBV2; 10 bases are shared with TRBD2. The CDR3 sequence is 15 residues long. J was trimmed by 4 bases and V by 2 bases; bases with no gene match: 2. Per the germline V gene, CDR1 is SNHLY and CDR2 is FYNNEI. The CDR3 region has the DNA TGTGCCAGCAGTGAATTTAGCGGGGGGTACAATGAGCAGTTCTTC. It specifies CASSEFSGGYNEQFF.

This clone was seen more than once but under ten times. The V call is TRBV30, the J call TRBJ2-7; TRBD1 agrees at 7 bases. Germline CDR1 is GTSNPN and CDR2 is SVGIG (reference sequence). V was pared by 2 bases and J by 5 bases, with 3 bases of the junction left unmatched. The CDR3 has 12 residues. This chain's CDR3 is CAWSYRGDEQYF. CDR3 coding DNA: TGTGCCTGGAGTTACAGGGGAGACGAGCAGTACTTC.

This clone came up once. The rearrangement joins TRBV30 to TRBJ1-1; D not resolved. Trimming took off 7 bases at V and 7 bases at J, with 10 bases between the two ends. This CDR3 is built from 10 residues. The V gene's germline CDR1 is GTSNPN and CDR2 SVGIG (reference sequence). The CDR3 DNA is TGTGCCTTTGGAGTACATGAAGCTTTCTTT. This codes for CAFGVHEAFF.

This chain connects TRBV7-9 to TRBJ2-1; 7 bases line up with TRBD2. The germline V gene has CDR1 SEHNR and CDR2 FQNEAQ (reference sequence). The CDR3 runs to 14 residues. With V trimmed by 3 bases and J by 7 bases, 6 bases remained unmatched. CDR3 in DNA: TGTGCCAGCAGCTTGAGCGGGATGGTAAATGAGCAGTTCTTC. Translation gives CASSLSGMVNEQFF. The entire variable domain, with the rest obtained from reference TRBV7-9 and TRBJ2-1, is as follows: DTGVSQNPRHKITKRGQNVTFRCDPISEHNRLYWYRQTLGQGPEFLTYFQNEAQLEKSRLLSDRFSAERPKGSFSTLEIQRTEQGDSAMYLCASSLSGMVNEQFFGPGTRLTVL.

The chain couples TRBV30 to TRBJ2-7; weak D call: TRBD2 (5 bases). Germline V gives CDR1 GTSNPN, CDR2 SVGIG (reference sequence). V lost 3 bases to trimming and J lost 2 bases, with 11 bases between them. The CDR3 loop spans 13 amino acids. CDR3 DNA: TGTGCCTGGAGAAGCCCGGGAACCTACGAGCAGTACTTC. Amino acid sequence: CAWRSPGTYEQYF.

The chain joins TRBV28 to TRBJ1-2; D possibly corresponds to TRBD1 (6 bases). Trimming pared 5 bases from V and 4 bases from J, leaving 11 bases between. CDR3 length: 13 residues. Germline V gives CDR1 MDHEN, CDR2 SYDVKM. CDR3 sequence (DNA): TGTGCCAGCAGTCCTCAGGGGTTCTATGGCTACACCTTC. This gives the protein CASSPQGFYGYTF.

CDR3 region: CASQLTSYEQYF. CDR3 in DNA: TGTGCCAGCCAGCTAACTAGCTACGAGCAGTACTTC. The rearrangement joins TRBV2 to TRBJ2-7; D is perhaps TRBD2 (5 bases). The germline V gene has CDR1 SNHLY and CDR2 FYNNEI. There are 12 residues in the CDR3. Between the trimmed V and J ends, which lost 8 bases and 3 bases, there was a span of 11 bases.